The rows below give T cell receptor beta chains drawn from one sample of a study of human T cells and chemical hapten exposure. From the RACE reads, TCRdb called clonotypes with MiXCR, one entry per CDR3 protein. The sample consists of roughly 150,000 distinct CDR3 sequences, 12% of them appearing once. The sample was whole blood, taken in connection with sensitization to the hapten diphenylcyclopropenone (DPC). These receptors were taken from a woman aged 45-65 years with alopecia areata. Some clones in this sample may be carry-over from other donors' samples. CDR3s include the opening cysteine and the closing phenylalanine or tryptophan. The D gene is left open where the match is weak. Size values are once, few and many counts, or a class for expanded clones, and some rows have none.

size,D,V,J,CDR3,DNA
few,.,TRBV10-3,TRBJ2-1,CAISERDEQFF,TGTGCCATCAGTGAAAGGGATGAGCAGTTCTTC
many,.,TRBV11-2,TRBJ1-1,CASSLGGLGRTEAFF,TGTGCCAGCAGCCTGGGGGGACTCGGAAGGACTGAAGCTTTCTTT
many,.,TRBV12-3/TRBV12-4,TRBJ1-6,CASTRTRDYAPLHF,TGTGCCAGCACCCGGACAAGGGATTACGCACCCCTCCACTTT
.,TRBD2,TRBV11-2,TRBJ2-7,CASNLASGNYEQYF,TGTGCCAGCAACCTAGCTAGCGGTAACTACGAGCAGTACTTC
.,TRBD2,TRBV29-1,TRBJ2-7,CSVGRTSGRAAYEQYF,TGCAGCGTTGGAAGGACTAGCGGGAGGGCCGCCTACGAGCAGTACTTC
few,TRBD2,TRBV11-3,TRBJ2-7,CASSLSGGPSYEQYF,TGTGCCAGCAGCTTGAGCGGGGGCCCCTCCTACGAGCAGTACTTC
few,.,TRBV25-1,TRBJ2-7,CASSAGYEQYF,TGTGCCAGCAGTGCGGGCTACGAGCAGTACTTC
many,.,TRBV28,TRBJ1-1,CASSLPGRGEAFF,TGTGCCAGCAGTTTACCGGGGCGGGGTGAAGCTTTCTTT
.,TRBD1,TRBV30,TRBJ1-5,CAWSQQGNQPQHF,TGTGCCTGGAGTCAACAGGGGAATCAGCCCCAGCATTTT
.,.,TRBV6-2/TRBV6-3,TRBJ2-1,CASKRQWGRGSYNEQFF,TGTGCCAGCAAGAGACAATGGGGGCGAGGCTCCTACAATGAGCAGTTCTTC
many,.,TRBV7-2,TRBJ2-4,CASSLAGGQLAKNIQYF,TGTGCCAGCAGCTTAGCCGGAGGGCAGCTAGCCAAAAACATTCAGTACTTC
many,.,TRBV4-1,TRBJ2-3,CASSLLAPSTDTQYF,TGCGCCAGCAGCCTACTCGCCCCTAGCACAGATACGCAGTATTTT
.,.,TRBV29-1,TRBJ1-1,CSVSQGPTEAFF,TGCAGCGTTAGTCAGGGACCCACTGAAGCTTTCTTT
.,.,TRBV19,TRBJ2-6,CPLGGSGANVLTF,TGCCCCCTAGGGGGCTCTGGGGCCAACGTCCTGACTTTC
few,.,TRBV11-3,TRBJ2-3,CASSFERGDTQYF,TGTGCCAGCAGCTTCGAAAGGGGAGATACGCAGTATTTT
few,TRBD2,TRBV6-2/TRBV6-3,TRBJ2-1,CASSYSNRGTSGVSSYNEQFF,TGTGCCAGCAGTTACTCGAATCGGGGAACTAGCGGGGTAAGCTCCTACAATGAGCAGTTCTTC
.,.,TRBV11-2,TRBJ2-3,CASTLGPLGTDTQYF,TGTGCCAGCACCTTAGGGCCGTTGGGCACAGATACGCAGTATTTT
.,.,TRBV5-4,TRBJ2-2,CASSLGQVYTGELFF,TGTGCCAGCAGCTTGGGACAGGTTTACACCGGGGAGCTGTTTTTT
.,.,TRBV6-5,TRBJ1-5,CASRVGVNSNQPQHF,TGTGCCAGCAGGGTAGGGGTTAATAGCAATCAGCCCCAGCATTTT
few,TRBD2,TRBV20-1,TRBJ2-5,CSARGTSGRETQYF,TGCAGTGCTCGTGGGACTAGCGGGAGGGAGACCCAGTACTTC
.,TRBD2,TRBV7-8,TRBJ2-3,CASSSTSGRDGDTQYF,TGTGCCAGCAGCTCCACTAGCGGGAGGGATGGAGATACGCAGTATTTT
many,TRBD1,TRBV25-1,TRBJ1-1,CASSTDRVRANAFF,TGTGCCAGCAGTACCGACAGGGTGCGAGCGAATGCTTTCTTT
.,.,TRBV5-1,TRBJ2-1,CASSLVGEAYNEQFF,TGCGCCAGCAGCTTGGTCGGGGAAGCGTACAATGAGCAGTTCTTC
few,.,TRBV6-6,TRBJ2-1,CASISEGGGTYYNEQFF,TGTGCCAGCATCTCCGAGGGCGGCGGGACCTACTACAATGAGCAGTTCTTC
.,.,TRBV14,TRBJ2-7,CASSQWGVGEQYF,TGTGCCAGCAGCCAATGGGGGGTCGGCGAGCAGTACTTC
many,.,TRBV15,TRBJ2-7,CATGPRFGEQYF,TGTGCCACCGGGCCGAGGTTTGGTGAGCAGTACTTC
few,.,TRBV6-1,TRBJ2-6,CASTSPRGEAGANVLTF,TGTGCCAGCACCTCACCCCGGGGAGAAGCTGGGGCCAACGTCCTGACTTTC
.,TRBD2,TRBV29-1,TRBJ2-3,CSVGLAGGADTQYF,TGCAGCGTTGGGCTAGCGGGAGGAGCAGATACGCAGTATTTT
.,.,TRBV29-1,TRBJ2-3,CSVVPNTDTQYF,TGCAGCGTTGTGCCCAACACAGATACGCAGTATTTT
.,.,TRBV28,TRBJ2-3,CASRKQWVVQSGSTDTQYF,TGTGCCAGCAGGAAACAATGGGTCGTTCAGAGCGGAAGCACAGATACGCAGTATTTT
many,TRBD1,TRBV5-4,TRBJ1-1,CASSLATGGTEAFF,TGTGCCAGCAGCTTGGCCACAGGGGGCACTGAAGCTTTCTTT